The sequence of this T cell receptor beta chain was determined in a study of cytomegalovirus exposure and HLA in healthy donors. About the study: The 90 to 150 validation repertoires used a platform that matched the one used for the approximately 690 first-cohort repertoires, as a later analysis reported.

As regards this clone: Its antigen is as yet unknown.

Findings and caveats of the study: It was reported that the classifier diagnosed cytomegalovirus status with high specificity and sensitivity in both the original and validation cohorts. According to the study, 160 or so TCR beta chains were cytomegalovirus-associated.

The assay was immunoSEQ multiplex PCR, and TCRdb's table has in-frame clones only and misses some. The top ten clones hold roughly 0.4% of a sample with some 250,000 clones, around 87% of them seen once. The CDR3 totals 15 residues. Germline V gene sequence: CDR1 MNHEY, CDR2 SVGAGI. With V trimmed by 6 bases and J by 3 bases, 7 bases remained unmatched. The roughly 120-subject validation cohort, separate from the roughly 700-subject first cohort, included the donors. The sequencing sample was made of PBMCs. The source is a woman between 18 and 29 years old in good health and CMV-seronegative. This sequence joins TRBV6-5 and TRBJ1-5; 8 positions match TRBD1. The CDR3 DNA reads as TGTGCCAGCAGACCGGACAGGGCCCACAATCAGCCCCAGCATTTT. It specifies CASRPDRAHNQPQHF.